This entry lists 20 T cell receptor beta chains sequenced from one sample in a study of T cells in Graves' hyperthyroidism and ophthalmopathy. RNA transcripts provided the source from which TCR beta CDR3 regions were amplified. A first-round RT-PCR of the TCR CDR3 used the HTBI primer set. TCRdb re-called the multiplex PCR reads through MiXCR, storing one row per CDR3 protein. The data show over 200,000 distinct CDR3 sequences, about 17% seen once. Input material: blood. The receptors shown here come from a man aged 35 to 55 with Graves' hyperthyroidism.

The chain couples TRBV4-1 to TRBJ1-2, with TRBD1 matching over 9 bases. The CDR3 sequence is 16 residues long. V trimming: 1 base; J trimming: 3 bases; junction bases outside the gene matches: 6. The germline CDR1 and CDR2 sequences are MGHRA and YSYEKL. The CDR3: CASSQVNRGPYYGYTF. The CDR3 nucleotides read TGCGCCAGCAGCCAAGTGAACAGGGGGCCCTACTATGGCTACACCTTC.

The CDR3 loop is CASSLRQGNQPQHF. CDR3 coding DNA: TGTGCCAGCAGTCTACGACAGGGCAATCAGCCCCAGCATTTT. The V and J genes are TRBV6-2 or TRBV6-3 and TRBJ1-5, with D perhaps matching TRBD1 (6 bases). The ends were cut back, 5 bases at V and 2 bases at J, with 10 bases in the middle. Germline V gene lookup returns CDR1 MNHEY and CDR2 SVGEGT. CDR3 length: 14 amino acids.

This clonotype has a count of ten or more. The genes are TRBV28 and TRBJ2-7; D is perhaps TRBD1 (5 bases). The CDR3 has 12 residues. Deletions cut 2 bases from V and 7 bases from J, with 9 bases between. CDR1 and CDR2 (germline): MDHEN, SYDVKM. In DNA, the CDR3 is TGTGCCAGCAGTTTAAGCCGGACAGAGCAGTACTTC. Translating gives CASSLSRTEQYF.

This clonotype was counted ten times or more. DNA of the CDR3: TGTGCCAGCAGTTTAGCCGGCAGGGGGCATGGCTACACCTTC. Encoded protein: CASSLAGRGHGYTF. The chain is built from TRBV12-3 or TRBV12-4 and TRBJ1-2; the match to TRBD1 covers 8 bases. With V trimmed by 0 bases and J by 6 bases, 3 bases remained unmatched. The length of the CDR3 is 14 residues.

CDR3 bases: TGCGCCAGCAGCTGGGACAGGGGGGTGGTGGTCGGCAATCAGCCCCAGCATTTT. Encoded protein: CASSWDRGVVVGNQPQHF. The chain links TRBV5-1 to TRBJ1-5; 11 nucleotides align to TRBD1. Germline assignment: CDR1 SGHRS and CDR2 YFSETQ. The J segment lost 2 bases and the V segment lost 3 bases, leaving 10 bases of the junction unmatched. This CDR3 region has 18 residues.

This clonotype has just a few counts. This clone may be a read error of a much larger clone one base away. The chain carries TRBV5-6 and TRBJ2-3; D not certain. The V and J ends lost 1 base and 0 bases respectively, with 6 bases between them. Germline CDR1 reads SGHDT; CDR2 reads YYEEEE. This CDR3 comprises 14 residues. The CDR3 sequence is CASSLTASTDTQYF. Here the CDR3 DNA reads TGTGCCAGCAGCTTGACGGCTAGCACAGATACGCAGTATTTT.

This clonotype has a handful of counts. The chain uses TRBV5-1 and TRBJ1-4, with unresolved D. The germline gives CDR1 SGHRS, CDR2 YFSETQ. This CDR3 comprises 14 residues. Trimming took off 0 bases at V and 8 bases at J, with 11 bases between the two ends. The CDR3 sequence: CASSLGGSQEKLFF. In DNA, the CDR3 is TGCGCCAGCAGCTTGGGGGGTTCGCAGGAAAAACTGTTTTTT.

This clonotype appeared many times. V gene TRBV18 combines with J gene TRBJ2-5; no clear D. This CDR3 is built from 15 residues. Between the trimmed V and J ends, which lost 2 bases and 5 bases, there was a span of 15 bases. The germline CDR1 and CDR2 sequences are KGHSH and LQKENI. The CDR3 is CASSPGDVSRETQYF. DNA of the CDR3: TGTGCCAGCTCACCAGGTGATGTTTCTCGTGAGACCCAGTACTTC. The complete variable domain, with remaining parts taken from reference TRBV18 and TRBJ2-5, reads NAGVMQNPRHLVRRRGQEARLRCSPMKGHSHVYWYRQLPEEGLKFMVYLQKENIIDESGMPKERFSAEFPKEGPSILRIQQVVRGDSAAYFCASSPGDVSRETQYFGPGTRLLVL.

This clonotype was seen repeatedly, ten times or more. V is TRBV5-1 and J is TRBJ1-2, with 9 nucleotides matching TRBD1. The V segment lost 1 base and the J segment 7 bases; nucleotides outside the gene matches: 11. There are 16 residues in the CDR3. CDR1 SGHRS and CDR2 YFSETQ come from the germline V gene. For the CDR3, the DNA is TGCGCCAGCAGCTTGTATCAAGCCGGACAGGGGTCTGGCTACACCTTC. Amino acids: CASSLYQAGQGSGYTF.

Only a few counts were recorded for this clonotype. The chain links TRBV9 to TRBJ2-1, with TRBD2 identical over 12 bases. J gave up 4 bases and V 4 bases, and 3 bases lay outside the gene matches. The V gene's germline CDR1 is SGDLS and CDR2 YYNGEE. The CDR3 loop spans 15 amino acids. CDR3 protein: CASSPSGGAYNEQFF. CDR3 DNA sequence: TGTGCCAGCAGCCCTAGCGGGGGGGCGTACAATGAGCAGTTCTTC.

This clonotype has just a few counts. The rearrangement uses TRBV30 and TRBJ1-1; possibly TRBD1 for D (5 bases). This CDR3 is built from 11 residues. The germline V gene encodes CDR1 GTSNPN and CDR2 SVGIG (reference sequence). Trimming pared 8 bases from V and 3 bases from J, leaving 10 bases between. The CDR3 is CALWGYTEAFF. The CDR3 DNA is TGTGCCCTCTGGGGGTACACTGAAGCTTTCTTT. The whole variable domain, filled in from reference TRBV30 and TRBJ1-1, reads SQTIHQWPATLVQPVGSPLSLECTVEGTSNPNLYWYRQAAGRGLQLLFYSVGIGQISSEVPQNLSASRPQDRQFILSSKKLLLSDSGFYLCALWGYTEAFFGQGTRLTVV.

The sample holds many counts of this clonotype. The chain is built from TRBV5-6 and TRBJ2-3, with unresolved D. This CDR3 spans 14 amino acids. V lost 0 bases and J 3 bases, leaving 8 bases between the germline ends. Germline V lookup: CDR1 SGHDT, CDR2 YYEEEE. CDR3 nucleotide sequence: TGTGCCAGCAGCTTGGTCCTAGGTACAGATACGCAGTATTTT. Protein: CASSLVLGTDTQYF. Filled out from reference TRBV5-6 and TRBJ2-3, the complete variable domain reads DAGVTQSPTHLIKTRGQQVTLRCSPKSGHDTVSWYQQALGQGPQFIFQYYEEEERQRGNFPDRFSGHQFPNYSSELNVNALLLGDSALYLCASSLVLGTDTQYFGPGTRLTVL.

This chain uses TRBV19 with TRBJ2-7; TRBD1 or TRBD2 may be the D gene (5 bases each). Germline CDR1 reads LNHDA; CDR2 reads SQIVND (reference sequence). The V and J ends lost 3 bases and 12 bases respectively, with 12 bases between them. CDR3 length: 11 amino acids. The CDR3 loop is CASSMGTGLYF. CDR3 coding DNA: TGTGCCAGTAGTATGGGGACGGGGCTGTACTTC.

This clonotype has a count of ten or more. The chain carries TRBV7-8 and TRBJ2-5; 11 positions agree with TRBD2. The ends lost 2 bases at V and 3 bases at J; junction bases unmatched: 2. Germline CDR1 and CDR2: SGHVS and FQNEAQ. The CDR3 runs to 15 residues. This CDR3 is CASSLKLAGEETQYF. The CDR3 DNA reads TGTGCCAGCAGCTTAAAACTAGCGGGGGAAGAGACCCAGTACTTC.

This clonotype was observed a few times. The rearrangement joins TRBV20-1 to TRBJ2-2, with 14 bases lining up with TRBD2. Germline V gene data show CDR1 as DFQATT and CDR2 as SNEGSKA (reference sequence). The V and J ends lost 7 bases and 0 bases, in that order; junction bases with no gene match: 7. The CDR3 is 17 amino acids. CDR3 DNA: TGCAGTGTACCGGGACTAGCGGGGGAATCGAACACCGGGGAGCTGTTTTTT. It encodes CSVPGLAGESNTGELFF.

The chain has TRBV12-3 or TRBV12-4 and TRBJ1-6, with a possible D match to TRBD1 (5 bases). This CDR3 has 15 residues. The V and J ends lost 4 bases and 9 bases respectively, with 16 bases between them. The CDR3 nucleotides are TGTGCCAGCAGTTCGCAGACAGTTAGTTTTTCACCCCTCCACTTT. This translates into CASSSQTVSFSPLHF.

The chain has TRBV27 and TRBJ2-7; 9 bases are shared with TRBD1. The CDR3 totals 15 residues. Germline CDR1 is MNHEY and CDR2 is SMNVEV (reference sequence). J lost 5 bases, V lost 5 bases, and 10 bases had no gene match. Here the CDR3 reads CASSVGQGRTHEQYF. In DNA, the CDR3 is TGTGCCAGCAGTGTAGGACAGGGGCGAACCCACGAGCAGTACTTC.

This clonotype showed up many times. The V call is TRBV7-9, the J call TRBJ2-7, with 7 bases lining up with TRBD1. Germline lookup yields CDR1 SEHNR and CDR2 FQNEAQ (reference sequence). The V gene end was trimmed by 4 bases and the J gene end by 0 bases; junction bases not matched to a gene: 9. The CDR3 is 16 residues long. The CDR3 nucleotides are TGTGCCAGCAGCTCTAAACAGGGGACAACCTCCTACGAGCAGTACTTC. It specifies CASSSKQGTTSYEQYF.

This clonotype was counted at least ten times. The V call is TRBV7-2, the J call TRBJ2-6, with a possible D match to TRBD1 (5 bases). The CDR3 loop spans 15 amino acids. CDR1 and CDR2 (germline): SGHTA, FQGNSA. V was pared by 9 bases and J by 0 bases, with 12 bases between. CDR3 DNA sequence: TGTGCCAGGGGTAATCAGGGCTCTGGGGCCAACGTCCTGACTTTC. The encoded protein is CARGNQGSGANVLTF.

The chain has TRBV7-3 and TRBJ2-1; D uncertain. Germline CDR1 SGHTA, CDR2 FQGTGA. The length of the CDR3 is 15 residues. V dropped 0 bases and J dropped 7 bases, with 13 bases sitting between them. In DNA form, the CDR3 reads TGTGCCAGCAGCTTAACGGTCGGACCGTTAAATGAGCAGTTCTTC. As protein: CASSLTVGPLNEQFF. Full variable domain (remainder filled in from reference TRBV7-3 and TRBJ2-1): GAGVSQTPSNKVTEKGKYVELRCDPISGHTALYWYRQSLGQGPEFLIYFQGTGAADDSGLPNDRFFAVRPEGSVSTLKIQRTERGDSAVYLCASSLTVGPLNEQFFGPGTRLTVL.